One and the same sample provided the 6 T cell receptor beta chains below, sequenced in a study of blood T cell repertoires in COVID-19. Using immunoSEQ multiplex PCR, the repertoire was profiled, and TCRdb retains in-frame clones only, with some absent. Of 62,000 or so clones detected, 80% to 90% appear once; the ten largest clones hold roughly 2.8%. The sequenced sample was peripheral blood. Every receptor here comes from a middle-aged man with acute or convalescent COVID-19.

This rearrangement joins TRBV7-7 to TRBJ2-2, with D tentatively TRBD1 (5 bases). This CDR3 comprises 16 residues. Deletions cut 0 bases from V and 4 bases from J, with 12 bases between. Germline values: CDR1 SSHAT, CDR2 FNYEAQ (reference sequence). The CDR3 spells CASSLALAQGTGELFF. In DNA form, the CDR3 reads TGTGCCAGCAGCTTAGCTTTAGCCCAGGGCACCGGGGAGCTGTTTTTT.

The chain uses TRBV6-2 or TRBV6-3 and TRBJ1-2, with 8 bases aligning to TRBD1. With V trimmed by 0 bases and J by 5 bases, 11 bases remained unmatched. The CDR3 spans 17 residues. Germline CDR1 and CDR2: MNHEY and SVGEGT. The CDR3 nucleotides are TGTGCCAGCAGTTACTCGGCCCGGGACAGGAATTTTTATGGCTACACCTTC. It specifies CASSYSARDRNFYGYTF.

The chain couples TRBV25-1 to TRBJ2-1; the match to TRBD2 covers 9 bases. The J segment lost 0 bases and the V segment lost 5 bases, leaving 2 bases of the junction unmatched. The CDR3 totals 15 residues. CDR1 is MGHDK and CDR2 is SYGVNS in the germline V gene. In DNA, the CDR3 is TGTGCCAGCAGTCGACTAGCGGACTCCTACAATGAGCAGTTCTTC. As protein: CASSRLADSYNEQFF.

The chain employs TRBV6-5 and TRBJ2-7, with 10 bases lining up with TRBD1. The CDR3 loop spans 15 amino acids. From germline, CDR1 is MNHEY and CDR2 SVGAGI. V was pared by 6 bases and J by 4 bases, with 9 bases of the junction left unmatched. CDR3 coding DNA: TGTGCCAGCAGCGCCGAGGGGGACAGGGGTTACGAGCAGTACTTC. Translation: CASSAEGDRGYEQYF.

The chain couples TRBV10-3 to TRBJ2-7, with 10 bases that match TRBD2. Trimming removed 7 bases from V and 3 bases from J; junction bases left unmatched: 3. Germline lookup yields CDR1 ENHRY and CDR2 SYGVKD. The CDR3 sequence is 13 residues long. The CDR3: CAIKREGLYEQYF. The DNA for the CDR3 is TGTGCCATCAAGCGGGAGGGCCTCTACGAGCAGTACTTC.

The chain combines TRBV19 with TRBJ1-5, with a weak D call TRBD1 (5 bases). Trimming stripped 9 bases from V and 0 bases from J, with 21 bases between. The CDR3 has 17 amino acids. Germline values: CDR1 LNHDA, CDR2 SQIVND (reference sequence). The CDR3, as DNA: TGTGCCAGCGCTACAAGTTGGGGCCCGTATAGCAATCAGCCCCAGCATTTT. This sequence encodes CASATSWGPYSNQPQHF.